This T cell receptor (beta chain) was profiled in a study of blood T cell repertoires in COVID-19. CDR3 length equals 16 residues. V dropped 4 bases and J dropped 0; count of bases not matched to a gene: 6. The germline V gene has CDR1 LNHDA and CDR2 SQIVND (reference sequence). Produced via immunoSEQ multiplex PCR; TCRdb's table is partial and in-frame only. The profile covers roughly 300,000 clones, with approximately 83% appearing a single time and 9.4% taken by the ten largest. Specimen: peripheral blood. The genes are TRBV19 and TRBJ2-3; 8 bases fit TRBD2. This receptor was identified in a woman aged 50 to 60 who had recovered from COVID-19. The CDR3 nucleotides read TGTGCCAGTAGTAGGCGGGGGGCCACTAGCACAGATACGCAGTATTTT. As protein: CASSRRGATSTDTQYF. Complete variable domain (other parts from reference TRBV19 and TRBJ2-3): DGGITQSPKYLFRKEGQNVTLSCEQNLNHDAMYWYRQDPGQGLRLIYYSQIVNDFQKGDIAEGYSVSREKKESFPLTVTSAQKNPTAFYLCASSRRGATSTDTQYFGPGTRLTVL.